Following are 6 T cell receptor beta chains from one sample sequenced in a study of T cells in Graves' hyperthyroidism and ophthalmopathy. Amplification of TCR beta CDR3 regions used RNA as the template. The TCR CDR3 was amplified in a first-round RT-PCR using the HTBI primer set. TCRdb re-called the multiplex PCR reads with MiXCR, one entry per CDR3 protein. The table has about 720,000 distinct CDR3 sequences, approximately 18% seen once. The sequencing sample was made of blood. These receptors were obtained from a woman aged 45-59 years with Graves' hyperthyroidism that later progressed to Graves' ophthalmopathy.

At least ten counts were recorded for this clonotype. The rearrangement links TRBV3-1 to TRBJ2-1; 7 bases match TRBD2. Germline V gene data show CDR1 as LGHDT and CDR2 as YNNKEL (reference sequence). This CDR3 spans 16 amino acids. J lost 8 bases, V lost 0 bases, and 10 bases had no gene match. The CDR3 bases are TGTGCCAGCAGCCAAGATGCGCGGGGGAGGGGCGATGAGCAGTTCTTC. This translates into CASSQDARGRGDEQFF.

The chain has TRBV25-1 and TRBJ2-1; no clear D gene. There are 16 residues in the CDR3. Between the trimmed V and J ends, which lost 6 bases and 5 bases, there was a span of 20 bases. Germline V gives CDR1 MGHDK, CDR2 SYGVNS. CDR3 region: CASSASQLGPNNEQFF. CDR3 bases: TGTGCCAGCAGCGCAAGCCAGCTGGGCCCCAACAATGAGCAGTTCTTC.

The J gene is TRBJ2-7, the V gene TRBV27, with no clear D. This CDR3 comprises 14 residues. The V and J ends lost 3 bases and 5 bases respectively, with 14 bases between them. The germline gives CDR1 MNHEY, CDR2 SMNVEV (reference sequence). CDR3 region: CASSFGLGYNEQYF. The CDR3 nucleotides read TGTGCCAGCAGTTTTGGGTTGGGCTACAACGAGCAGTACTTC.

Comment on this clonotype: This may be a read error, as it is one base from a much larger clone. The chain couples TRBV27 to TRBJ1-2, with 7 nucleotides matching TRBD1. Germline V gene lookup returns CDR1 MNHEY and CDR2 SMNVEV (reference sequence). V shed 9 bases, J shed 2 bases, and the junction held 9 bases outside the gene matches. The CDR3 sequence is 14 residues long. CDR3: CARRRGRGNYGYTF. CDR3 DNA: TGTGCCAGGAGGCGGGGCAGGGGGAACTATGGCTACACCTTC.

This clonotype showed up just a few times. The chain employs TRBV5-5 and TRBJ1-5, with TRBD1 matching over 7 bases. The trim removed 4 bases at V and 5 bases at J, leaving 9 bases unmatched. Germline CDR1 reads SGHKS; CDR2 reads YYEKEE (reference sequence). The CDR3 has 15 residues. The CDR3 DNA reads TGTGCCAGCAGCCACGGACAGGTTTCCTATCAGCCCCAGCATTTT. This sequence encodes CASSHGQVSYQPQHF.

The CDR3 sequence is CASSPHSASYEQYF. The CDR3, as DNA: TGTGCCAGCAGTCCCCACAGCGCCAGCTACGAGCAGTACTTC. The chain combines TRBV27 with TRBJ2-7, with D uncertain. Trimming took off 5 bases at V and 3 bases at J, with 14 bases between the two ends. The CDR3 totals 14 residues. Germline CDR1 MNHEY, CDR2 SMNVEV (reference sequence).